This T cell receptor (beta chain) was recovered during a study of blood T cell repertoires in COVID-19. In the original workflow: Amplification of reference gene primers provided the estimated nucleated cell counts. Assay used: immunoSEQ multiplex PCR; TCRdb lists only in-frame clones, some missing. V, J and clone size are those of that table, while D and trimming were read from the DNA. Among 350,000 to 500,000 clones listed, 70% to 90% were seen once. Individuals aged roughly 18 to 100 years were recruited from approximately 22 US areas. It was within 2 weeks before study entry that exposed participants met a COVID-19 case. Trimming removed 2 bases at V and 0 bases at J, with 14 bases between. This CDR3 spans 17 amino acids. Germline CDR1 KGHSH, CDR2 LQKENI.

The chain is built from TRBV18 and TRBJ1-3, with D uncertain. The receptor was isolated from a woman aged 18 to 35 who had been exposed to COVID-19. Sequences were obtained from PBMCs or T cells enriched from blood (not recorded which). CDR3 in DNA: TGTGCCAGCTCACCAACACCGATCTCAAGCTCTGGAAACACCATATATTTT. Translation: CASSPTPISSSGNTIYF.